This TCR beta chain was identified in a study of identical twins. MiXCR, applied by TCRdb to the 5' RACE reads, yields one record per CDR3 protein. The data hold roughly 770,000 distinct CDR3 sequences, with about 18% observed a single time. This CDR3 spans 16 amino acids. From germline, CDR1 is SGHRS and CDR2 YFSETQ. V dropped 2 bases and J dropped 5 bases, with 16 bases sitting between them. This clonotype has just a few counts. Its target is not known. General study results and limits: Analyses of zero insertions could be partly confounded by invariant MAIT and iNKT cells. Beta out-of-frame sequences showed weaker excess sharing between twins.

These data also formed part of another study, on T cells expressing NK-cell markers. This second study notes: These clonotypes also led the CD3+CD56-NKG2C+ fraction in a handful of donors.

This rearrangement joins TRBV5-1 to TRBJ2-2, with D possibly matching TRBD1 (6 bases). Sequencing was performed on PBMCs. The sequence derives from a woman aged 18 to 35 in good health. Here the CDR3 DNA reads TGCGCCAGCAGCTTATTAACAGGGAGTGGGACCGGGGAGCTGTTTTTT. Its protein is CASSLLTGSGTGELFF.